This entry describes one TCR beta chain. Its antigen is unidentified. The sample is drawn from a study of CD8+CD57+ T cells in acquired aplastic anemia. Study context: Across the sorted CD4+ and CD8+ cells, DNA amounts averaged approximately 3 ug.

Individuals selected for sequencing had exhibited CD8+CD57+ cell expansion on flow cytometry. TCR beta VDJ and CDR3 profiles were obtained from a genomic DNA template. TCRdb called the reads again in MiXCR, with one record for every CDR3 protein. The sample includes 250,000 to 350,000 distinct CDR3 sequences, around three fifths of them seen just once. Study-wide results and limits: Any difference that existed in CD8+ Simpson's diversity between patients and controls was not significant. Sharing between patients and controls was observed for twenty-nine CD8+ CDR3 sequences.

Sequencing was done on a sample of sorted CD4+, CD8+, or CD8+CD57+ T cells (not recorded which) from PBMCs. This TCR derives from a human donor with aplastic anemia.

Here the CDR3 DNA reads TGCGCCAGCAGCTTGACCGGGACAAGTGGGAGCACCATATATTTT. Translated, it gives CASSLTGTSGSTIYF. The chain carries TRBV4-1 and TRBJ1-3; TRBD1 is a possible D gene (6 bases). V was shortened by 5 bases and J by 9 bases, with 20 bases between the two germline ends. Germline-derived CDR1 and CDR2 are MGHRA and YSYEKL. The CDR3 sequence is 15 residues long.